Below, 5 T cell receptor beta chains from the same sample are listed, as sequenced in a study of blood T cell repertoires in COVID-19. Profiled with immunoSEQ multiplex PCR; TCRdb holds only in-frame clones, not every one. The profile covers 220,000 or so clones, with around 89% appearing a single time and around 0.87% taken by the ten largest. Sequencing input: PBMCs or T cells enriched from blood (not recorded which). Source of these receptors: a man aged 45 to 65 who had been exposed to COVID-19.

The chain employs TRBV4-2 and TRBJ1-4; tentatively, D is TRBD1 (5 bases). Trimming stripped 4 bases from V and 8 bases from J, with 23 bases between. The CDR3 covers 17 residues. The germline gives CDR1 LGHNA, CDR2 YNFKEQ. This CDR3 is CASSLIQDSSDREKLFF. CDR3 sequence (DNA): TGTGCCAGCAGCCTCATACAAGACAGTTCCGATAGGGAAAAACTGTTTTTT.

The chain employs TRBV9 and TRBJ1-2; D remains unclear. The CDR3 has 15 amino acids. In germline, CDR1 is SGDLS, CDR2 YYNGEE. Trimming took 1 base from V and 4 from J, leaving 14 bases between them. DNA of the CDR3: TGTGCCAGCAGCGTAAGCTTTCGGGATGTCTATGGCTACACCTTC. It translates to CASSVSFRDVYGYTF.

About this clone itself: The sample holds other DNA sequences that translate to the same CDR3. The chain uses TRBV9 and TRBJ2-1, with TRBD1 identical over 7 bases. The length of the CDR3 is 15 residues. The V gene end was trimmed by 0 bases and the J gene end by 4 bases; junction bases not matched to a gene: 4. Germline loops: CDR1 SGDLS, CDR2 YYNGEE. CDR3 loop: CASSVAGDSYNEQFF. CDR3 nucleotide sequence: TGTGCCAGCAGCGTAGCTGGGGACAGTTACAATGAGCAGTTCTTC.

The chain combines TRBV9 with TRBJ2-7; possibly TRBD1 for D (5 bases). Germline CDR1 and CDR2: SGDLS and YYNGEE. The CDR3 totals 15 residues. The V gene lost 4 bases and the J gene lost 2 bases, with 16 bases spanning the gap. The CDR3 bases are TGTGCCAGCAGCCCCGACAGCCTATATGCCTACGAGCAGTACTTC. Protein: CASSPDSLYAYEQYF. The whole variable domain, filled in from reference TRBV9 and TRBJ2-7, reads DSGVTQTPKHLITATGQRVTLRCSPRSGDLSVYWYQQSLDQGLQFLIQYYNGEERAKGNILERFSAQQFPDLHSELNLSSLELGDSALYFCASSPDSLYAYEQYFGPGTRLTVT.

The CDR3 DNA reads as TGTGCCAGCAGTGTAGCGGGACAGGGTTTGCCGGGGTGGCAGTTCTTC. This sequence encodes CASSVAGQGLPGWQFF. The rearrangement links TRBV3-1 (or the pseudogene TRBV3-2) to TRBJ2-1, with a weak D call TRBD1 (9 bases). V was clipped by 6 bases and J by 12 bases, with 27 bases between them. The length of the CDR3 is 16 residues. CDR1 and CDR2 from the germline V gene are LGHDT and YNNKEL (reference sequence).